The clone carrying this T cell receptor (beta chain) has at least ten counts. The CDR3 covers 15 residues. Trimming cost V 3 bases and J 4 bases; bases outside gene matches: 8. Germline CDR1 reads MNHNS; CDR2 reads SASEGT. The data originate from a study of T cells in Graves' hyperthyroidism and ophthalmopathy. TCR beta CDR3 region amplification was performed from RNA transcripts. HTBI primers were used for first-round RT-PCR of the TCR CDR3. TCRdb re-analysed the multiplex PCR reads in MiXCR, keeping a single row per CDR3 protein. The sample holds fewer than 650,000 distinct CDR3 sequences, roughly 14% seen once.

Material: blood. The V and J genes are TRBV6-1 and TRBJ1-1, with TRBD1 matching 7 bases. The receptor was derived from a woman between 40 and 50 years old with Graves' ophthalmopathy. CDR3 coding DNA: TGTGCCAGCAGTGATCGACAGGGATCGATCACTGAAGCTTTCTTT. Its translation: CASSDRQGSITEAFF.